This T cell receptor beta chain was captured by sequencing in a study of T cell responses to AZD1222 COVID-19 vaccine. Study conclusions and caveats: Dominant at 160-218 and 743-854, vaccine-associated CD4 TCRs also spanned spike.

Of note for this clone: Its antigen is unidentified.

Some clones are missing from TCRdb's copy, which holds only in-frame ones; the method was immunoSEQ multiplex PCR. The repertoire holds approximately 150,000 clones, with 88% as singletons. CDR3 size: 13 residues. The V and J ends lost 3 bases and 11 bases respectively, with 17 bases between them. CDR1 and CDR2 from the germline V gene are SGHDT and YYEEEE. The source was peripheral blood, collected 28 days after the second AZD1222 dose. This receptor was identified in an adult who received the AZD1222 COVID-19 vaccine. V usage is TRBV5-6 and J usage is TRBJ1-1; D might be TRBD1 (5 bases). The CDR3 bases are TGTGCCAGCAGCTACCGGGACCCGAGGTTTGCTTTCTTT. Amino acids: CASSYRDPRFAFF.